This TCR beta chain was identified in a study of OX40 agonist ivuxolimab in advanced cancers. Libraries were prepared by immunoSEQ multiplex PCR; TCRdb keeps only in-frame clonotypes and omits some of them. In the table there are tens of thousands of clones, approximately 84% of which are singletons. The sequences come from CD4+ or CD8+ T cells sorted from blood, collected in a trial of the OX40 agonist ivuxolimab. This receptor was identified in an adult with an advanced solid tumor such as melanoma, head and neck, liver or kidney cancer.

As DNA, the CDR3 is TGCGCCAGCAGCCAGGTAGCGGGAGGCCCGATCACAGATACGCAGTATTTT. This encodes CASSQVAGGPITDTQYF. The chain combines TRBV4-3 with TRBJ2-3; TRBD2 agrees at 10 bases. The CDR3 sequence is 17 residues long. Germline V gene data show CDR1 as LGHNA and CDR2 as YSLEER. The junction had 8 bases not matched to a gene; V was cut back by 3 bases and J by 2 bases.